The 31 T cell receptor beta chains presented below share a single source sample, sequenced in a study of identifying expanded T cells in peripheral blood. TCRdb's table, derived via immunoSEQ multiplex PCR, lists solely in-frame clones and lacks some. This table has roughly 90,000 clones, roughly 85% appearing once. Sequenced sample: blood. The receptors here all came from a person aged 18 to 70 in good health.

This clone occurred a few times. This chain links TRBV9 with TRBJ2-1; possibly TRBD1 for D (6 bases). Germline assignment: CDR1 SGDLS and CDR2 YYNGEE. V lost 1 base, J lost 3 bases, and 11 bases lay in between. CDR3 length: 15 amino acids. The CDR3 DNA reads as TGTGCCAGCAGCGTAAAGGGGGACATCTACAATGAGCAGTTCTTC. This sequence encodes CASSVKGDIYNEQFF.

The V call is TRBV5-5, the J call TRBJ2-7; D is ambiguous. V was shortened by 1 base and J by 2 bases, with 16 bases between the two germline ends. This CDR3 comprises 16 residues. Germline values: CDR1 SGHKS, CDR2 YYEKEE (reference sequence). Here the CDR3 DNA reads TGTGCCAGCAGCTTGACGATGGGCAGGCCAACCTACGAGCAGTACTTC. Protein product: CASSLTMGRPTYEQYF. Full variable domain (remainder filled in from reference TRBV5-5 and TRBJ2-7): DAGVTQSPTHLIKTRGQQVTLRCSPISGHKSVSWYQQVLGQGPQFIFQYYEKEERGRGNFPDRFSARQFPNYSSELNVNALLLGDSALYLCASSLTMGRPTYEQYFGPGTRLTVT.

This chain joins TRBV2 and TRBJ1-1; maybe TRBD1 (6 bases). Trimming cost V 7 bases and J 0 bases, with 24 bases left between them. From germline, CDR1 is SNHLY and CDR2 FYNNEI. The CDR3 extends over 18 amino acids. CDR3 nucleotides: TGTGCCAGCAAGGGGGGCAGGGTGACGCCGAACATGAACACTGAAGCTTTCTTT. Protein sequence: CASKGGRVTPNMNTEAFF.

The gene calls are TRBV6-6 and TRBJ1-1; D gene ambiguous. The CDR3 runs 14 residues. Germline assignment: CDR1 MNHNY and CDR2 SVGAGI (reference sequence). The V end was cut by 6 bases, the J end by 0 bases, with 11 bases between. This CDR3 reads CASSPGRMNTEAFF. The CDR3 nucleotides are TGTGCCAGCAGCCCCGGACGGATGAACACTGAAGCTTTCTTT.

The V and J genes are TRBV5-1 and TRBJ2-1, with TRBD2 as a possible D gene (5 bases). The length of the CDR3 is 15 residues. CDR1 is SGHRS and CDR2 is YFSETQ in the germline V gene. Trimming took 0 bases from V and 6 from J, leaving 13 bases between them. The CDR3: CASSLGGNVLNEQFF. The CDR3 DNA sequence: TGCGCCAGCAGCTTGGGAGGGAATGTCCTCAATGAGCAGTTCTTC.

This chain links TRBV30 with TRBJ1-2; 7 bases are shared with TRBD1. The CDR3 runs to 13 residues. CDR1 and CDR2 from the germline V gene are GTSNPN and SVGIG (reference sequence). Trimming removed 1 base from V and 8 bases from J; junction bases left unmatched: 7. The CDR3 coding sequence is TGTGCCTGGAGTGGTTACAGGGGTATCGGCTACACCTTC. Translation: CAWSGYRGIGYTF.

The J gene is TRBJ1-5, the V gene TRBV7-8, with D unresolved. V was pared by 1 base and J by 0 bases, with 16 bases between. The length of the CDR3 is 18 residues. Germline CDR1 reads SGHVS; CDR2 reads FQNEAQ. The CDR3, as DNA: TGTGCCAGCAGCTTAGTGGGAAGCCTTTATTATAGCAATCAGCCCCAGCATTTT. Amino acid sequence: CASSLVGSLYYSNQPQHF.

The V call is TRBV5-4, the J call TRBJ2-2; D might be TRBD2 (5 bases). This CDR3 has 14 amino acids. Germline V gene lookup returns CDR1 SGHNT and CDR2 YYREEE (reference sequence). Trimming left V 10 bases short and J 5 bases short, with 18 bases between. The CDR3 DNA follows: TGTGCCTCCTTCCGGGGAAGCGTTACCGGGGAGCTGTTTTTT. Translating it yields CASFRGSVTGELFF. The whole variable domain, filled in from reference TRBV5-4 and TRBJ2-2, reads ETGVTQSPTHLIKTRGQQVTLRCSSQSGHNTVSWYQQALGQGPQFIFQYYREEENGRGNFPPRFSGLQFPNYSSELNVNALELDDSALYLCASFRGSVTGELFFGEGSRLTVL.

In nucleotides, the CDR3 is TGCGCCAGCAGTGAATCCCTGATAAGCTCCTACAATGAGCAGTTCTTC. This codes for CASSESLISSYNEQFF. This sequence joins TRBV10-1 and TRBJ2-1, with D unclear. This CDR3 is 16 amino acids long. Germline CDR1 is WNHNN and CDR2 is SYGVQD (reference sequence). Trimming removed 3 bases at V and 0 bases at J, with 12 bases between.

The CDR3 reads CASSVDAGNTIYF. CDR3 sequence (DNA): TGTGCCAGCTCCGTGGATGCTGGAAACACCATATATTTT. The chain has TRBV7-2 and TRBJ1-3; D uncertain. The ends were cut back, 8 bases at V and 2 bases at J, with 10 bases in the middle. Germline V lookup: CDR1 SGHTA, CDR2 FQGNSA. This CDR3 region has 13 residues.

This clone was observed a few times. The rearrangement links TRBV29-1 to TRBJ1-2; weak D call: TRBD1 (5 bases). V lost 6 bases, J lost 4 bases, and 12 bases lay in between. The CDR3 covers 12 residues. Germline V gene data show CDR1 as SQVTM and CDR2 as ANQGSEA. CDR3 DNA sequence: TGCAGCGTCGGTGACAGCAGCTATGGCTACACCTTC. It specifies CSVGDSSYGYTF.

The chain carries TRBV5-4 and TRBJ2-7; D might be TRBD2 (5 bases). V was trimmed by 1 base and J by 7 bases, leaving 12 bases between them. The V gene's germline CDR1 is SGHNT and CDR2 YYREEE (reference sequence). There are 13 residues in the CDR3. The CDR3 DNA is TGTGCCAGCAGCTTGACCCCGGGGTTTGAGCAGTACTTC. Translated: CASSLTPGFEQYF.

CDR3 amino acids: CASSPRTGDMNTEAFF. CDR3 coding DNA: TGTGCCAGCTCACCCAGGACAGGGGACATGAACACTGAAGCTTTCTTT. The chain uses TRBV18 and TRBJ1-1; 9 bases match TRBD1. CDR1 and CDR2 from the germline V gene are KGHSH and LQKENI. The length of the CDR3 is 16 residues. V dropped 3 bases and J dropped 0; count of bases not matched to a gene: 5.

V and J are TRBV6-5 and TRBJ1-1, with 8 bases matching TRBD1. The CDR3 has 14 residues. The ends lost 4 bases at V and 5 bases at J; junction bases unmatched: 6. Germline CDR1 reads MNHEY; CDR2 reads SVGAGI. The CDR3 loop is CASSFGQGWTEAFF. CDR3 in DNA: TGTGCCAGCAGTTTCGGACAGGGATGGACTGAAGCTTTCTTT.

This sequence joins TRBV10-2 and TRBJ1-3; D is unresolved. Germline CDR1 and CDR2: WSHSY and SAAADI. The germline V and J ends were trimmed by 7 bases and 0 bases, with 13 bases remaining between them. This CDR3 is built from 15 residues. CDR3 in amino acids: CASTSDGASGNTIYF. For the CDR3, the DNA is TGCGCCAGCACGTCAGACGGAGCCTCTGGAAACACCATATATTTT.

This rearrangement joins TRBV7-6 to TRBJ1-2; D remains unclear. Germline CDR1 and CDR2: SGHVS and FNYEAQ. V dropped 1 base and J dropped 8 bases, with 14 bases sitting between them. The CDR3 has 14 amino acids. DNA of the CDR3: TGTGCCAGCAGCTTAGATTATCTGATGGGGGGCTACACCTTC. It encodes CASSLDYLMGGYTF.

The chain couples TRBV30 to TRBJ1-2; 8 bases fit TRBD1. V lost 5 bases and J lost 6; bases outside the gene matches: 8. The germline gives CDR1 GTSNPN, CDR2 SVGIG (reference sequence). CDR3 size: 13 residues. The CDR3 loop is CAWVPTGADGYTF. Here the CDR3 DNA reads TGTGCCTGGGTGCCGACAGGGGCCGATGGCTACACCTTC. The whole variable domain, filled in from reference TRBV30 and TRBJ1-2, reads SQTIHQWPATLVQPVGSPLSLECTVEGTSNPNLYWYRQAAGRGLQLLFYSVGIGQISSEVPQNLSASRPQDRQFILSSKKLLLSDSGFYLCAWVPTGADGYTFGSGTRLTVV.

The J gene is TRBJ1-1, the V gene TRBV11-3; D may be TRBD1 (6 bases). Deletions cut 4 bases from V and 10 bases from J, with 19 bases between. The CDR3 covers 14 residues. The V gene's germline CDR1 is SGHNT and CDR2 YENEEA. The CDR3, as DNA: TGTGCCAGCAGCTCCTACAGGGCTGGCCGGGTAGCTTTCTTT. Amino acids: CASSSYRAGRVAFF.

The chain couples TRBV18 to TRBJ2-6; 8 bases match TRBD1. Trimming removed 2 bases from V and 0 bases from J; junction bases left unmatched: 9. Germline V gives CDR1 KGHSH, CDR2 LQKENI. The CDR3 sequence is 19 residues long. The CDR3 DNA is TGTGCCAGCTCACCAATTCCGGGACAGGTGTCCTCTGGGGCCAACGTCCTGACTTTC. This sequence encodes CASSPIPGQVSSGANVLTF.

A few counts support this clone. The rearrangement uses TRBV19 and TRBJ1-1, with 7 positions matching TRBD1. V shed 7 bases and J 4 bases; nucleotides not matched to a gene: 3. This CDR3 has 12 residues. From germline, CDR1 is LNHDA and CDR2 SQIVND (reference sequence). The CDR3 nucleotides are TGTGCCAGTACCCGACAGGGCACTGAAGCTTTCTTT. Protein: CASTRQGTEAFF. Full variable domain (missing parts from reference TRBV19 and TRBJ1-1): DGGITQSPKYLFRKEGQNVTLSCEQNLNHDAMYWYRQDPGQGLRLIYYSQIVNDFQKGDIAEGYSVSREKKESFPLTVTSAQKNPTAFYLCASTRQGTEAFFGQGTRLTVV.

As for this clone: A read error may account for a junction end that differs from germline. The V gene is TRBV18, the J gene TRBJ1-4; D unclear. This CDR3 has 11 residues. Per the germline V gene, CDR1 is KGHSH and CDR2 is LQKENI. This CDR3 reads CASSTNEKLFF. DNA of the CDR3: TGTGCCAGCTCAACCAATGAAAAACTGTTTTTT.

This sequence joins TRBV9 and TRBJ2-7; D might be TRBD1 or TRBD2, each matching 5 bases. There are 16 residues in the CDR3. Deletions cut 4 bases from V and 5 bases from J, with 22 bases between. Germline V gives CDR1 SGDLS, CDR2 YYNGEE. CDR3 bases: TGTGCCAGCAGCCATCCCCGGGACGGCGGTAGGGACGAGCAGTACTTC. It specifies CASSHPRDGGRDEQYF.

The gene calls are TRBV19 and TRBJ1-3, with D possibly TRBD1 on 5 matching bases. Between the trimmed V and J ends, which lost 5 bases and 1 base, there was a span of 21 bases. Germline V gene sequence: CDR1 LNHDA, CDR2 SQIVND (reference sequence). This CDR3 is built from 18 residues. CDR3 sequence (DNA): TGTGCCAGTAGTCCCAGGGTCCGGCTCTCTGCTTCTGGAAACACCATATATTTT. It yields the protein CASSPRVRLSASGNTIYF. Combining the CDR3 with reference TRBV19 and TRBJ1-3 gives the whole variable domain DGGITQSPKYLFRKEGQNVTLSCEQNLNHDAMYWYRQDPGQGLRLIYYSQIVNDFQKGDIAEGYSVSREKKESFPLTVTSAQKNPTAFYLCASSPRVRLSASGNTIYFGEGSWLTVV.

The J gene is TRBJ1-6, the V gene TRBV5-8; D remains unclear. Germline V gene data show CDR1 as SGHTS and CDR2 as YDEGEE. This CDR3 spans 11 amino acids. Trimming took off 4 bases at V and 11 bases at J, with 7 bases between the two ends. Here the CDR3 DNA reads TGTGCCAGCAGCGACGGCGCACCCCTCCACTTT. It is translated as CASSDGAPLHF.

The CDR3 sequence: CASSRTGGIYEQYF. In DNA form, the CDR3 reads TGTGCCAGCAGCCGGACAGGGGGGATTTACGAGCAGTACTTC. V and J are TRBV11-3 and TRBJ2-7, with 10 nucleotides matching TRBD1. Trimming took 5 bases from V and 4 from J; bases not matched to a gene: 5. CDR3 length equals 14 residues. Germline V gene sequence: CDR1 SGHNT, CDR2 YENEEA.

V and J are TRBV6-5 and TRBJ1-2, with no clear D. The CDR3 length is 16 residues. Germline V gene sequence: CDR1 MNHEY, CDR2 SVGAGI. Trimming removed 3 bases at V and 4 bases at J, with 18 bases between. The CDR3 DNA sequence: TGTGCCAGCAGTTATTTCCAGGCTTCCGGCTCCTATGGCTACACCTTC. Amino acids: CASSYFQASGSYGYTF.

The V and J genes are TRBV11-3 and TRBJ2-1, with 12 bases that match TRBD2. The J segment lost 9 bases and the V segment lost 2 bases, leaving 5 bases of the junction unmatched. Germline V CDR1 and CDR2: SGHNT, YENEEA. The length of the CDR3 is 15 residues. CDR3 bases: TGTGCCAGCAGCTTACGACTAGCGGGGGTAGGTGAGCAGTTCTTC. Translated, it gives CASSLRLAGVGEQFF.

This sequence joins TRBV4-3 and TRBJ1-1, with D unresolved. This CDR3 is built from 18 residues. In germline, CDR1 is LGHNA, CDR2 YSLEER. The ends were cut back, 0 bases at V and 0 bases at J, with 17 bases in the middle. The CDR3 protein is CASSQDISHQKLNTEAFF. The CDR3 DNA sequence: TGCGCCAGCAGCCAAGATATTTCGCACCAGAAACTGAACACTGAAGCTTTCTTT.

The chain joins TRBV6-8 to TRBJ1-5, with 8 bases lining up with TRBD1. CDR1 and CDR2 (germline): MNHGY, SAAAGT. The CDR3 length is 14 residues. This chain's CDR3 is CAPRPGTGDQPQHF. CDR3 bases: TGTGCACCCCGCCCCGGGACAGGTGATCAGCCCCAGCATTTT.

The V and J genes are TRBV30 and TRBJ1-2; D gene unclear. The V and J ends lost 0 bases and 4 bases respectively, with 36 bases between them. From germline, CDR1 is GTSNPN and CDR2 SVGIG (reference sequence). The CDR3 is 22 amino acids. DNA of the CDR3: TGTGCCTGGAGTGTATCGTCGGGCCCCCCCAGAGTCGGTGGGAGGCAGAGCTATGGCTACACCTTC. As protein: CAWSVSSGPPRVGGRQSYGYTF.

The chain is built from TRBV5-1 and TRBJ2-5, with 8 bases identical to TRBD1. Per germline, CDR1 SGHRS and CDR2 YFSETQ. The CDR3 runs 15 residues. Trimming took 4 bases from V and 9 from J; bases not matched to a gene: 14. The CDR3 reads CASSPAGTGFGSQYF. The DNA for the CDR3 is TGCGCCAGCAGCCCAGCCGGGACAGGTTTTGGGTCCCAGTACTTC. Full variable domain (outside the CDR3, taken from reference TRBV5-1 and TRBJ2-5): KAGVTQTPRYLIKTRGQQVTLSCSPISGHRSVSWYQQTPGQGLQFLFEYFSETQRNKGNFPGRFSGRQFSNSRSEMNVSTLELGDSALYLCASSPAGTGFGSQYFGPGTRLLVL.